The rows below give T cell receptor beta chains drawn from one sample of a study of post-analysis software for immune sequencing data. From the PCR reads, TCRdb called clonotypes with MiXCR, one entry per CDR3 protein. The sample records approximately 440,000 distinct CDR3 sequences, under 55% being singletons. What was sequenced was blood. These TCRs come from a girl under 18 with multiple sclerosis. The CDR3 runs from the conserved cysteine through the conserved F or W. Each record gives: CDR3 DNA, CDR3 protein, clone size, V gene, J gene, D gene. A D gene is named only where the DNA matches it firmly. Only part of the rows carry a size: once, few, many, or a class if the clone is expanded.

TGTGCCACCAGTGATGTTGATAGCGGGAGAGCGTCGAACACCGGGGAGCTGTTTTTT	CATSDVDSGRASNTGELFF	-	TRBV24-1	TRBJ2-2	TRBD2
TGCAGCGTTGAAATGGCGGGGGGGGTTGAGCAGTACTTC	CSVEMAGGVEQYF	-	TRBV29-1	TRBJ2-5	TRBD2
TGCAGCGTTAGGTTCGGCGAGCAGTACTTC	CSVRFGEQYF	-	TRBV29-1	TRBJ2-7	-
TGCAGTGCTGGAGGCGTACCCTACGAGCAGTACTTC	CSAGGVPYEQYF	-	TRBV20-1	TRBJ2-7	-
TGTGCCAGCAACCTCGGGACTAGCAATGAGCAGTTCTTC	CASNLGTSNEQFF	few	TRBV7-2	TRBJ2-1	TRBD2
TGTGCCAGCAGCTTAATTGGGACAGGGGGCGCAGGCTACACCTTC	CASSLIGTGGAGYTF	-	TRBV7-2	TRBJ1-2	TRBD1
TGCAGCGTTGTGATTAGGGGGCAGAGTCTTCGGGGCACCTACGAGCAGTACTTC	CSVVIRGQSLRGTYEQYF	-	TRBV29-1	TRBJ2-7	TRBD1
TGTGCCAGCCTCGGGGCCCCGAGCGGCGAACTGTTTTTT	CASLGAPSGELFF	-	TRBV7-8	TRBJ1-4	-
TGCGCCAGCAGCCCCGAGCGGGAGACGGAGACCCAGTACTTC	CASSPERETETQYF	-	TRBV5-1	TRBJ2-5	TRBD2
TGTGCCAGCACCCCCGGGGTGTACGGCTACACCTTC	CASTPGVYGYTF	-	TRBV12-3/TRBV12-4	TRBJ1-2	-
TGCGCCAGCAGCGGGACTAGCGGGAGTTGGGAGCAGTACTTC	CASSGTSGSWEQYF	few	TRBV5-1	TRBJ2-5	TRBD2
TGTGCCAGCAGGCCAGGGGAGGGGGCGTCACCGTATGGCTACACCTTC	CASRPGEGASPYGYTF	-	TRBV6-5	TRBJ1-2	TRBD1
TGTGCCAGCAGTGGAGACGGCCGTGGGGAGACCCAGTACTTC	CASSGDGRGETQYF	-	TRBV6-5	TRBJ2-5	-
TGTGCCAGCAGCTTAGATTGGGGGCAGCAGTACTTC	CASSLDWGQQYF	-	TRBV11-3	TRBJ2-7	-
TGTGCTAGCAGCCCGCTGGGGACACAAGAGACCCGGTACTTC	CASSPLGTQETRYF	once	TRBV7-7	TRBJ2-5	-
TGTGCCAGCAGCGAAAGTATACAGGGCCCCGAGCAGTACTTC	CASSESIQGPEQYF	few	TRBV9	TRBJ2-7	-
TGCGCCAGCAGTGGGTTAGCGGGTTACAATGAGCAGTTCTTC	CASSGLAGYNEQFF	-	TRBV5-1	TRBJ2-1	TRBD2
TGTGCCAGCAGCCCGCGGTTCACGTCCGAGACCCAGTACTTC	CASSPRFTSETQYF	-	TRBV11-2	TRBJ2-5	-
TGCAGTGCTAGGATACTAGCGGTCTCCTACGAGCAGTACTTC	CSARILAVSYEQYF	-	TRBV20-1	TRBJ2-7	TRBD2
TGTGCCAGCACTCCGGGACCTGGCACAGATACGCAGTATTTT	CASTPGPGTDTQYF	-	TRBV12-3/TRBV12-4	TRBJ2-3	-
TGTGCCAGCAGAACCCGGTCAGCTAACTATGGCTACACCTTC	CASRTRSANYGYTF	few	TRBV6-6	TRBJ1-2	-
TGCAGCGTTGAACGGGGCTCAGATACGCAGTATTTT	CSVERGSDTQYF	-	TRBV29-1	TRBJ2-3	-
TGTGCCAGCAGCTTAGTGACAGCGGTGCATGGCTACACCTTC	CASSLVTAVHGYTF	-	TRBV7-9	TRBJ1-2	-
TGTGCCAGCAGCTTACAGGGGGCGAATTCACCCCTCCACTTT	CASSLQGANSPLHF	-	TRBV7-3	TRBJ1-6	TRBD1
TGTGCCAGCAGCCAAGAGGCGGGCGGAGATCAGCCCCAGCATTTT	CASSQEAGGDQPQHF	-	TRBV4-2	TRBJ1-5	-
TGTGCCAGCAGCATGAGTATACTAGCGGCCACAGATACGCAGTATTTT	CASSMSILAATDTQYF	-	TRBV7-2	TRBJ2-3	TRBD2
TGTGCCAGCAGTTTTCGGCAGGGCTTAAACTACAATGAGCAGTTCTTC	CASSFRQGLNYNEQFF	few	TRBV12-3/TRBV12-4	TRBJ2-1	-
TGTACCATCAAGGGGGACAGCGACGAGCAGTACTTC	CTIKGDSDEQYF	-	TRBV12-3/TRBV12-4	TRBJ2-7	TRBD1
TGTGCCAGCATCCTCCTCCGGGAGGATACGCAGTATTTT	CASILLREDTQYF	once	TRBV7-9	TRBJ2-3	-
TGCAGTGCTACGAGGCTAGGCTCCTACAATGAGCAGTTCTTC	CSATRLGSYNEQFF	few	TRBV20-1	TRBJ2-1	-
TGCGCCAGCAGCCAGGGACAGGGACCCTACAATGAGCAGTTCTTC	CASSQGQGPYNEQFF	few	TRBV4-1	TRBJ2-1	TRBD1
TGCAGTGCTAGATTGGCAGCCTGGGGCACTGAAGCTTTCTTT	CSARLAAWGTEAFF	-	TRBV20-1	TRBJ1-1	-
TGTGCCAGCAGCCAAGAGGGGAGCTCCTACAATGAGCAGTTCTTC	CASSQEGSSYNEQFF	few	TRBV4-1	TRBJ2-1	-
TGTGCCAGCAGCGCCCTGGGGGGTGGACTAGCGGTACAAGAGACCCAGTACTTC	CASSALGGGLAVQETQYF	-	TRBV9	TRBJ2-5	TRBD2
TGTGCCAGCAGCCGACCTTCGGGATCTCAAGAGACCCAGTACTTC	CASSRPSGSQETQYF	-	TRBV5-6	TRBJ2-5	-
TGTGCCAGCAGATCACCCGGTACCTACAATGAGCAGTTCTTC	CASRSPGTYNEQFF	-	TRBV28	TRBJ2-1	-
TGTGCCAGCACCAGGGGGCATAATGAAGCTTTCTTT	CASTRGHNEAFF	few	TRBV12-3/TRBV12-4	TRBJ1-1	TRBD1
TGCAGCGTACGGACAGGCGCCGGGGCCAACGTCCTGACTTTC	CSVRTGAGANVLTF	few	TRBV29-1	TRBJ2-6	TRBD1
TGTGCCAGCAGCTTAGATAACAGCAATCAGCCCCAGCATTTT	CASSLDNSNQPQHF	-	TRBV7-2	TRBJ1-5	-
TGCAGTGCTCTAGATACTAGCGGGAGTTTGAACGAGCAGTACTTC	CSALDTSGSLNEQYF	few	TRBV20-1	TRBJ2-7	TRBD2
TGCAGTGCCTGGACAGGGGGGAACACTGAAGCTTTCTTT	CSAWTGGNTEAFF	-	TRBV20-1	TRBJ1-1	TRBD1
TGTGCCAGCAGCGCGGGGTCCGGGACAGGGGGCTACGAACAGTACTTC	CASSAGSGTGGYEQYF	-	TRBV9	TRBJ2-7	TRBD1
TGCGCCAGCAGCTCCTTTCAGGGCCCTGCGGACGAGCAGTACTTC	CASSSFQGPADEQYF	few	TRBV5-1	TRBJ2-7	-
TGTGCCACCACCCCGGACAGGGGGCTCTACAATGAGCAGTTCTTC	CATTPDRGLYNEQFF	few	TRBV6-5	TRBJ2-1	TRBD1
TGCAGCGTTGGAAGGGAGGGTGGAAACATTCAGTACTTC	CSVGREGGNIQYF	few	TRBV29-1	TRBJ2-4	TRBD2
TGTGCCACCAGCAGAGATGCCGGGCTAGCGGGCTACGAGCAGTACTTC	CATSRDAGLAGYEQYF	few	TRBV15	TRBJ2-7	TRBD2